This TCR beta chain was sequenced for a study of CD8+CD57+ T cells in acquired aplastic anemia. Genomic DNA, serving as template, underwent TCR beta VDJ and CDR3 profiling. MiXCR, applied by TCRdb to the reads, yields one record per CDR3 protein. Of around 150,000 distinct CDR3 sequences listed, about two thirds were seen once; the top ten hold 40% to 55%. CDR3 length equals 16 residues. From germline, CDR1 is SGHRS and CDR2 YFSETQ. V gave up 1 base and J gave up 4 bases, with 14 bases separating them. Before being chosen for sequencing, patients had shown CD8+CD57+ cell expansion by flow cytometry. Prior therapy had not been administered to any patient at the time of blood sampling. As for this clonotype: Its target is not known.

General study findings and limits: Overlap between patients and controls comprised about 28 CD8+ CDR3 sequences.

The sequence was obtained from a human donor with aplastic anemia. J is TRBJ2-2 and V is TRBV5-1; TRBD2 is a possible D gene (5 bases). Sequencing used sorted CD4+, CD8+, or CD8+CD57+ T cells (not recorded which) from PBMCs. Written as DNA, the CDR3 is TGCGCCAGCAGCTTGACGGGATATATGAGCACCGGGGAGCTGTTTTTT. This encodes CASSLTGYMSTGELFF.